Here is one T cell receptor (beta chain) with its context. V lost 0 bases and J 7 bases, leaving 16 bases between the germline ends. This CDR3 is 16 amino acids long. Germline CDR1 reads SGHAT; CDR2 reads FQNNGV. Generated by immunoSEQ multiplex PCR, the TCRdb table keeps only in-frame clones and is missing some. The data show 25,000 to 35,000 clones, with around nine tenths seen just once and more than 6.5% held by the top ten. This record comes from a study of T cell changes during pregnancy in multiple sclerosis. The receptor's source is a female donor with multiple sclerosis, enrolled in a pregnancy study. V and J are TRBV11-2 and TRBJ2-1; maybe TRBD2 (5 bases). The input for sequencing was CD8+ T cells from peripheral blood mononuclear cells, taken in the second trimester of pregnancy. The CDR3 region has the DNA TGTGCCAGCAGCTTAGATTATACGGGGTGGACTAATGAGCAGTTCTTC. Translation: CASSLDYTGWTNEQFF.